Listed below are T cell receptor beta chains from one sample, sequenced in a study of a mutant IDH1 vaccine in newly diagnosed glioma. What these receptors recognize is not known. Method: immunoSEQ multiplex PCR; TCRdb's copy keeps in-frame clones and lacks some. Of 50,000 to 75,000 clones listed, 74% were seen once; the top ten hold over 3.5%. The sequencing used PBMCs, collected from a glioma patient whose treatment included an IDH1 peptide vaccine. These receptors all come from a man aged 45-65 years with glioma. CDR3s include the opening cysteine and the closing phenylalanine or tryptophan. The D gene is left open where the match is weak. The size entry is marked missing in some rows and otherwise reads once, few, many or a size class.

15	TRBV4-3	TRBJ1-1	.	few	CASSLGPERNTEAFF	TGCGCCAGCAGCCTTGGCCCCGAAAGGAACACTGAAGCTTTCTTT
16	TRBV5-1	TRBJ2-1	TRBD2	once	CASSLFSGGVNNEQFF	TGCGCCAGCAGCTTATTTAGCGGGGGGGTTAACAATGAGCAGTTCTTC
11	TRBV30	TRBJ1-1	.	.	CAWSKGAEAFF	TGTGCCTGGAGCAAGGGGGCTGAAGCTTTCTTT
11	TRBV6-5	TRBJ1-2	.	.	CASGGNYGYTF	TGTGCCAGCGGGGGTAACTATGGCTACACCTTC
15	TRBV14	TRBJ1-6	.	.	CASSIRGRRDSPLHF	TGTGCCAGCAGCATCCGGGGGCGTCGGGATTCACCCCTCCACTTT
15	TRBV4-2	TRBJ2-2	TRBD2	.	CASSQGTSAGGELFF	TGTGCCAGCAGCCAAGGCACTAGCGCTGGCGGGGAGCTGTTTTTT
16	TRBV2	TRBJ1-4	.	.	CASSPDSRSVEGKLFF	TGTGCCAGCAGCCCGGACAGCAGATCCGTTGAAGGAAAACTGTTTTTT
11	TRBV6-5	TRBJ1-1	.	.	CASSLGSRAFF	TGTGCCAGCAGTTTAGGGTCTAGAGCTTTCTTT
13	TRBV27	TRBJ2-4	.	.	CASQDLAKNIQYF	TGTGCCAGTCAGGATCTAGCCAAAAACATTCAGTACTTC
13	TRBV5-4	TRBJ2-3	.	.	CASSLKGTDTQYF	TGTGCCAGCAGCTTAAAGGGCACAGATACGCAGTATTTT
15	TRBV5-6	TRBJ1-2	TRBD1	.	CASSLVGQGTVGYTF	TGTGCCAGCAGCTTGGTGGGACAGGGAACAGTCGGCTACACCTTC
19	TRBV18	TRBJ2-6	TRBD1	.	CASSSQASGGISGANVLTF	TGTGCCAGCTCATCCCAAGCGTCAGGGGGCATTTCTGGGGCCAACGTCCTGACTTTC
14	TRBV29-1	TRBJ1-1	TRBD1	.	CSVEAGTGGTEAFF	TGCAGCGTTGAGGCCGGGACAGGGGGCACTGAAGCTTTCTTT
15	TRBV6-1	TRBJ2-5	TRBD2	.	CASSEASGGQETQYF	TGTGCCAGCAGTGAAGCTAGCGGGGGGCAAGAGACCCAGTACTTC
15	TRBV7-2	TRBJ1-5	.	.	CASSLAVGSWEPQHF	TGTGCCAGCAGTTTAGCAGTGGGGTCGTGGGAGCCCCAGCATTTT
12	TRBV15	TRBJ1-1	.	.	CATSREGGEAFF	TGTGCCACCAGCAGAGAGGGGGGTGAAGCTTTCTTT
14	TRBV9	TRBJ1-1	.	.	CASSVTVQGTEAFF	TGTGCCAGCAGCGTAACTGTTCAGGGTACTGAAGCTTTCTTT
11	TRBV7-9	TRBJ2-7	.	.	CASRQDGTSFF	TGTGCCAGCAGACAGGACGGGACGTCGTTCTTC
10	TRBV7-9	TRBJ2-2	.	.	CASSYGELFF	TGTGCCAGCAGCTACGGGGAGCTGTTTTTT
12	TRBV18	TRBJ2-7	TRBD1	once	CASSPRGLEQYF	TGTGCCAGCTCACCGAGGGGGCTCGAGCAGTACTTC
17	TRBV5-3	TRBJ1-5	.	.	CARSLERGTGGNQPQHF	TGTGCCAGAAGCTTGGAGAGGGGAACGGGAGGCAATCAGCCCCAGCATTTT
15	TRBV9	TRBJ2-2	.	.	CASSRESANTGELFF	TGTGCCAGCAGCCGCGAATCCGCGAACACCGGGGAGCTGTTTTTT
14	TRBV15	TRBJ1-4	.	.	CATSRDQGNEKLFF	TGTGCCACCAGCAGAGATCAAGGGAACGAAAAACTGTTTTTT
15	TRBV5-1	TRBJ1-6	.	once	CASSLSQGNNSPLHF	TGCGCCAGCAGCTTGAGTCAGGGGAACAATTCACCCCTCCACTTT
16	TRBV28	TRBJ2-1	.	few	CASRSTGTTSYNEQFF	TGTGCCAGCAGATCCACCGGGACGACCTCCTACAATGAGCAGTTCTTC
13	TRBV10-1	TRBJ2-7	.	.	CASSPGPTYEQYF	TGCGCCAGCAGCCCGGGACCCACCTACGAGCAGTACTTC
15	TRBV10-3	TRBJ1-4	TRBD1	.	CAISDFQQGAGKLFF	TGTGCCATCAGTGACTTTCAACAGGGGGCAGGGAAACTGTTTTTT
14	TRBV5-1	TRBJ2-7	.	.	CASSFGDNLYEQYF	TGCGCCAGCAGCTTTGGAGACAACCTCTACGAGCAGTACTTC
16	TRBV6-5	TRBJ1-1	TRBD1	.	CASSYRGRGSYTEAFF	TGTGCCAGCAGTTACAGGGGGCGAGGTAGTTACACTGAAGCTTTCTTT
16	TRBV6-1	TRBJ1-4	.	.	CASSEAAVWTNEKLFF	TGTGCCAGCAGTGAAGCGGCGGTATGGACTAATGAAAAACTGTTTTTT
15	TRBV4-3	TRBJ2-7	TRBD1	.	CASSPGGTGSSEQYF	TGCGCCAGCAGTCCTGGGGGGACAGGGTCCTCCGAGCAGTACTTC
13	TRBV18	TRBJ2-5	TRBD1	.	CASSLTGAETQYF	TGTGCCAGCTCCCTGACAGGGGCAGAGACCCAGTACTTC
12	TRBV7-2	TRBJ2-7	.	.	CASSSGAGEQYF	TGTGCCAGCAGCTCAGGGGCGGGAGAGCAGTACTTC
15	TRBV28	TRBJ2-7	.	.	CASRDQYTGDYEQYF	TGTGCCAGCAGAGATCAATATACCGGGGACTACGAGCAGTACTTC
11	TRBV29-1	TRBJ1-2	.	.	CSVMGGEGYTF	TGCAGCGTTATGGGGGGCGAGGGCTACACCTTC
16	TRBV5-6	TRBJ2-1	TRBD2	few	CASSFLAGHSYNEQFF	TGTGCCAGCAGCTTCCTAGCGGGCCACTCCTACAATGAGCAGTTCTTC
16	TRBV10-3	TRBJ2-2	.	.	CAISRSPPGGGGELFF	TGTGCCATCAGTCGCAGCCCCCCAGGAGGCGGCGGGGAGCTGTTTTTT
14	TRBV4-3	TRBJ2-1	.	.	CASSQGAADNEQFF	TGCGCCAGCAGCCAGGGGGCCGCCGACAATGAGCAGTTCTTC
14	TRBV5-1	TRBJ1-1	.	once	CASSWDGAGTEAFF	TGCGCCAGCAGCTGGGACGGTGCAGGCACTGAAGCTTTCTTT
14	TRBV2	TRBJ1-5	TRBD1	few	CASNYAGGGQPQHF	TGTGCCAGCAACTACGCAGGGGGAGGTCAGCCCCAGCATTTT
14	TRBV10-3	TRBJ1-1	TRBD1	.	CAISPGQGNTEAFF	TGTGCCATCAGTCCGGGACAGGGGAACACTGAAGCTTTCTTT
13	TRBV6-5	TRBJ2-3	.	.	CASSYSWTYTQYF	TGTGCCAGCAGTTACTCGTGGACTTATACGCAGTATTTT
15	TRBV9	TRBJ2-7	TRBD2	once	CASSPHERGIYEQYF	TGTGCCAGCAGCCCCCACGAGCGGGGTATCTACGAGCAGTACTTC
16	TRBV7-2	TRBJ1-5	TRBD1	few	CASSLGTVNSNQPQHF	TGTGCCAGCAGCCTAGGGACAGTGAATAGCAATCAGCCCCAGCATTTT
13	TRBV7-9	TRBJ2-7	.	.	CASSLETSFKQYF	TGTGCCAGCAGCTTAGAGACTTCTTTCAAGCAGTACTTC
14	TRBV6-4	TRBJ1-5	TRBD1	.	CASTQGGLGQPQHF	TGTGCCAGCACTCAGGGGGGGCTGGGTCAGCCCCAGCATTTT
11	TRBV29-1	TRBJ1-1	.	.	CSVGRNTEAFF	TGCAGCGTTGGACGGAACACTGAAGCTTTCTTT
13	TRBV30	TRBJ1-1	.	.	CAWRWGGGTEAFF	TGTGCCTGGCGTTGGGGGGGAGGCACTGAAGCTTTCTTT